This T cell receptor beta chain was sequenced for a study of T cell changes during pregnancy in multiple sclerosis. The data were produced by immunoSEQ multiplex PCR, yet TCRdb's version contains in-frame clones alone and is incomplete. This table has tens of thousands of clones, roughly 93% appearing once. With 0 bases removed from V and 1 base from J, the gap between germline ends came to 7 bases. The CDR3 sequence is 14 residues long. CDR1 and CDR2 from the germline V gene are MNHNS and SASEGT. The source was CD8+ T cells from peripheral blood mononuclear cells, collected after pregnancy. This chain joins TRBV6-1 and TRBJ2-7; D perhaps matches TRBD1 (5 bases). The clonotype originates from a female donor with multiple sclerosis, enrolled in a pregnancy study. The DNA of the CDR3 is TGTGCCAGCAGTGAAGCGACAGAATCCTACGAGCAGTACTTC. As protein: CASSEATESYEQYF.